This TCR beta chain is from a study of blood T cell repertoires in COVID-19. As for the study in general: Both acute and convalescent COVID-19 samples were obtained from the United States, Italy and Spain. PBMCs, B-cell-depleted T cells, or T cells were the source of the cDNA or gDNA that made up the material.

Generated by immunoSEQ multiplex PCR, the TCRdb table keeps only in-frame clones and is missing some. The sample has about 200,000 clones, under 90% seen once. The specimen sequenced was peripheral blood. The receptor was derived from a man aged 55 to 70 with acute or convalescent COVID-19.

The CDR3 DNA reads as TGTGCTAGTGGCCCTTCACGGGGGGGCGGCTACACCTTC. Translation: CASGPSRGGGYTF. The gene calls are TRBV12-5 and TRBJ1-2; the D gene is possibly TRBD1 (6 bases). Germline V CDR1 and CDR2: LGHNT, FRNRAP. The CDR3 extends over 13 amino acids. V dropped 6 bases and J dropped 8 bases, with 16 bases sitting between them.